The entry below gives a single T cell receptor (beta chain) sequence along with its context. Its antigen is currently not known. It has no much larger one-base neighbor in the sample; base qualities were not kept. Genomic DNA extracted from blood, in amounts of roughly 240-550 ng, served as the starting material for amplifying TRB repertoires. CDR1 and CDR2, per the germline V gene, are SGHTA and FQGNSA. At the junction V is shortened by 2 bases and J by 9 bases, with 5 bases in between. The CDR3 measures 11 amino acids from cysteine to phenylalanine. Left in the record is the CDR3 DNA by itself, 33 bases read in frame from the first base. This sample is part of a study of T and B cells in COVID-19 patients (dated by TCRdb to the early 2020s). Context from the whole study: In this study, adaptive immunity was profiled in COVID-19 patients who either had active infection or had recovered, using TRB and IGH repertoire sequencing of peripheral blood. A recovered cohort comprised around 18 patients contributing roughly 20 samples, mostly after mild to moderate COVID-19 managed as outpatients. Patients in the recovered cohort had a median age of around 34 years, compared with roughly 66 years for patients in the active-infection cohort. In the active-infection cohort, about 60% of the 20 patients were critically ill and required mechanical ventilation or ECMO. In the active-infection cohort, about 90% of the roughly 20 patients had comorbidities linked to unfavorable COVID-19 outcome. Over 8.3 million TCR sequences were analysed from a TCR and BCR sequence repository that comprised 37 patients and around 70 time points. Because samples were available both during active disease and after recovery, a couple of patients were counted in both the recovered and the active cohorts. For the repertoire analyses, the comparison was an age-matched reference group of roughly 40 healthy donors who were negative for COVID-19 antibodies. As many as 9 follow-up blood samples were taken per patient, and some of the samples covered different disease stages within the same individual.

Overall study results and their limits: The recovered cohort had 2,400 or so exclusive TCR clusters, including around 30 low-pGen clusters. The size of the cohort was considered insufficient for assessing HLA contributions to COVID-19 susceptibility or severity. Specific T cell subsets (CD4+/Treg/CD8+) and sorted SARS-CoV-2-responsive or tetramer+ T cells had not yet been sequenced, and these experiments were ongoing. It was stated that prospective validation of the reported TCR clusters was required before the clusters could be put to clinical use. In active COVID-19, TRB repertoires were highly clonal, while at recovery, diversity and richness increased above the levels seen in healthy donors. Few blood samples were available from mildly ill patients while symptoms were present, and early samples from severe cases were likewise scarce. In patients with COVID-19, the usage of TRBV/TRBJ genes was reported to be strongly skewed.

Sequencing relied on an Illumina MiSeq. Multiplex PCR with BIOMED2 TRB-A/B primer pools was used to amplify the TRB rearrangements. Illumina-compatible adapters and 7-nucleotide sample barcodes were added to the amplicons in two consecutive PCRs. All library PCRs used Phusion HS II polymerase. Amplicons were gel-purified with the NucleoSpin Gel and PCR Clean-up kit, quantified on Qubit, and pooled at 4 nM. Before Illumina next-generation sequencing, the quality of the amplicon pool was assessed on an Agilent 2100 Bioanalyzer. Under the source paper's analysis protocol: Annotation of TRB rearrangements was done in MiXCR 3.0.8 with the default MiXCR reference library. Non-productive reads and sequences with fewer than 2 reads were removed, and each unique CDR3 nucleotide sequence was counted as one clone. Clonality, diversity, richness and V-J gene usage were computed in R 3.5.1. GLIPH2 was used to cluster TCRs based on CDR3 similarity, and OLGA was used to calculate the generation probabilities. GLIPH2 clusters were kept only when the clusters contained at least four unique TCR clonotypes present in at least three individuals. TCRdb itself trimmed the public reads at Q25 with fastp, ran MiXCR and retained productive beta chains. All rows with the same CDR3 protein become a single entry with the most common DNA and genes. It is TCRdb's table, rather than the study itself, that gives the V and J calls and clone size. The sample records around 8,000 distinct CDR3 sequences, 40% of which are singletons. The top ten hold 3% to 4% of the sample.

The sequence was collected from a human donor who had recovered from COVID-19. The chain uses TRBV7-2 and TRBJ2-1; possibly the D gene is TRBD1, per 5 matching bases. Sequenced sample: blood. The nucleotide sequence is given as TGTGCCAGCAGCTTAAGGGGTGAGCAGTTCTTC. Translated, it reads CASSLRGEQFF.